This note documents a single T cell receptor (beta chain) sequence. Its target is not known. PCR primers comprised 60 Vbeta and 13 Jbeta primers. Assay: immunoSEQ multiplex PCR; the TCRdb copy retains only in-frame clones and omits some. The data hold tens of thousands of clones, with around 79% observed a single time. Deletions cut 4 bases from V and 2 bases from J, with 9 bases between. The CDR3 runs to 13 residues. Germline V gives CDR1 SGHNT, CDR2 YYREEE (reference sequence). This sample stems from a study of cytomegalovirus exposure and HLA in healthy donors. Looking at the study overall: A prior analysis found 117 million unique TCR beta sequences from roughly 180 million T cells. Findings and caveats of the study: Among TCR sequences, most were rare, though some public TCRs appeared in many donors. Presence/absence analyses assumed roughly uniform sequencing depth across donors.

Sequencing was done on a sample of PBMCs. The V and J genes are TRBV5-4 and TRBJ1-1, with D hard to call. This receptor was taken from a male donor in good health and CMV-seropositive. CDR3: CASSTGINTEAFF. CDR3 DNA: TGTGCCAGCAGCACCGGGATTAACACTGAAGCTTTCTTT.